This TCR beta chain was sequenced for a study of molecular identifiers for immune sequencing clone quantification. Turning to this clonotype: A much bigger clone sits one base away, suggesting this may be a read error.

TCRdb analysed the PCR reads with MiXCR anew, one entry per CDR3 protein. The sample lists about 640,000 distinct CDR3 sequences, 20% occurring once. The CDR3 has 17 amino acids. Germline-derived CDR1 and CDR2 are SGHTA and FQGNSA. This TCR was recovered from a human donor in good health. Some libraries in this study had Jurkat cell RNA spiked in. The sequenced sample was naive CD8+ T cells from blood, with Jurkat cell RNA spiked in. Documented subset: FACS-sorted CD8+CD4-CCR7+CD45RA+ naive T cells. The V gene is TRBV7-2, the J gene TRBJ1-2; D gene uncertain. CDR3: CASSYDALSGDNYGYAF. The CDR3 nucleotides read TGTGCCAGCAGCTATGACGCCCTATCCGGTGACAACTATGGCTACGCCTTC.